The present TCR beta chain was sequenced within a study of Graves' ophthalmopathy and Graves' hyperthyroidism. CDR3 regions of TCR beta were amplified from RNA transcripts. The authors performed first-round RT-PCR with HTBI primers and then a second-round multiplex PCR. TCRdb processed the multiplex PCR reads anew with MiXCR; each CDR3 protein has one entry. This table has roughly 500,000 distinct CDR3 sequences, about 15% appearing once. V gave up 3 bases and J gave up 2 bases, with 11 bases separating them. Germline V gene sequence: CDR1 SGHRS, CDR2 YFSETQ. The CDR3 loop spans 14 amino acids. Other autoimmune disease, uncontrolled infection, pregnancy and lactation led to exclusion. A diagnosis was made from clinical symptoms together with serum thyroxine, TRAb, thyroid ultrasound and orbital computed tomography. PBMCs originated in 7.5 to 10 ml of fresh peripheral blood.

The genes are TRBV5-1 and TRBJ2-5; D is uncertain. Sequences were obtained from blood. The TCR sequence derives from a woman in her twenties or thirties with Graves' ophthalmopathy. This CDR3 reads CASSSGSGQETQYF. The DNA for the CDR3 is TGCGCCAGCAGCTCTGGTTCCGGACAAGAGACCCAGTACTTC.